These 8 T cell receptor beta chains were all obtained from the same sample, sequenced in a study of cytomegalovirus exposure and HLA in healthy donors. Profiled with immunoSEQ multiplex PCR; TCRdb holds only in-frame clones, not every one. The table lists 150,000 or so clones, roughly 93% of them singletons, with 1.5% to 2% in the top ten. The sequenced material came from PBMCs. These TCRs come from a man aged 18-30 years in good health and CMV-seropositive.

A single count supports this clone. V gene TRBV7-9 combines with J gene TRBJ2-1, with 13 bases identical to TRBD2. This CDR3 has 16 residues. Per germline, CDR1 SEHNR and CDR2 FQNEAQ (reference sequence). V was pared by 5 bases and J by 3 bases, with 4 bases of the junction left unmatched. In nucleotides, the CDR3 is TGTGCCAGCAGCCCTCGACTAGCGGGAGGCTACAATGAGCAGTTCTTC. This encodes CASSPRLAGGYNEQFF.

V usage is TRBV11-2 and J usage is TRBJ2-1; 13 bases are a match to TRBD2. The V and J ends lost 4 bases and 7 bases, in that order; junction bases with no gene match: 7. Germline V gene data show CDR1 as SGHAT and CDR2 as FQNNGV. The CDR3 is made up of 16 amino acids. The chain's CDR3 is CASSWELAGGENEQFF. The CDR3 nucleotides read TGTGCCAGCAGCTGGGAACTAGCGGGAGGGGAAAATGAGCAGTTCTTC.

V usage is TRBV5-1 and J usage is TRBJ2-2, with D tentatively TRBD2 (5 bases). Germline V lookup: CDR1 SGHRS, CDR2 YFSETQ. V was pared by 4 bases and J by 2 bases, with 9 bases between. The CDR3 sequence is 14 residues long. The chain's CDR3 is CASSPLDNTGELFF. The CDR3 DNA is TGCGCCAGCAGCCCACTAGACAACACCGGGGAGCTGTTTTTT.

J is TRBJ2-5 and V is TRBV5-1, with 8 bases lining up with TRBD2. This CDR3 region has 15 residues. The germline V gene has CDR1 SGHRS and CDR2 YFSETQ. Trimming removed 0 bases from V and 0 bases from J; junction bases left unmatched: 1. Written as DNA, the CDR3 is TGCGCCAGCAGCTTGGCTAGCGGGTACCAAGAGACCCAGTACTTC. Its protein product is CASSLASGYQETQYF.

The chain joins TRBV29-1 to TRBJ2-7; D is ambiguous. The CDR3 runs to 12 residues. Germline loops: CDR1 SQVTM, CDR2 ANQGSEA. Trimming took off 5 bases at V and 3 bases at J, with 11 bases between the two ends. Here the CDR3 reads CSVSPTDYEQYF. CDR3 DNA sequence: TGCAGCGTTTCCCCGACTGACTACGAGCAGTACTTC.

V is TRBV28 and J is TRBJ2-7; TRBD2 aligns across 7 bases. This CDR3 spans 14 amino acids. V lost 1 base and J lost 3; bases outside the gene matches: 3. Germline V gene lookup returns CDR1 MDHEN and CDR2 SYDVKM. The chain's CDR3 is CASSLSGGVYEQYF. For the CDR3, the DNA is TGTGCCAGCAGTTTATCGGGAGGTGTCTACGAGCAGTACTTC. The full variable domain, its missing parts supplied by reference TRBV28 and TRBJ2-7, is DVKVTQSSRYLVKRTGEKVFLECVQDMDHENMFWYRQDPGLGLRLIYFSYDVKMKEKGDIPEGYSVSREKKERFSLILESASTNQTSMYLCASSLSGGVYEQYFGPGTRLTVT.

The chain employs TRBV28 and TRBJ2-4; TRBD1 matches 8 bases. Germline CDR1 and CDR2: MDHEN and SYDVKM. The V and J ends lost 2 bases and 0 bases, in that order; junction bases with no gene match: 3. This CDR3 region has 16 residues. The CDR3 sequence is CASSLRQGIAKNIQYF. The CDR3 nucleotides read TGTGCCAGCAGTTTACGACAGGGGATAGCCAAAAACATTCAGTACTTC.

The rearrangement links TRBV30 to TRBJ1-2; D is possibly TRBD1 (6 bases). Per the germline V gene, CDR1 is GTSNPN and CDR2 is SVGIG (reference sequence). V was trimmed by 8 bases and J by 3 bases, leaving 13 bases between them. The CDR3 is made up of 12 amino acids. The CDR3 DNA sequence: TGTGCCGCCTGGGGGGGCGACTATGGCTACACCTTC. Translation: CAAWGGDYGYTF.